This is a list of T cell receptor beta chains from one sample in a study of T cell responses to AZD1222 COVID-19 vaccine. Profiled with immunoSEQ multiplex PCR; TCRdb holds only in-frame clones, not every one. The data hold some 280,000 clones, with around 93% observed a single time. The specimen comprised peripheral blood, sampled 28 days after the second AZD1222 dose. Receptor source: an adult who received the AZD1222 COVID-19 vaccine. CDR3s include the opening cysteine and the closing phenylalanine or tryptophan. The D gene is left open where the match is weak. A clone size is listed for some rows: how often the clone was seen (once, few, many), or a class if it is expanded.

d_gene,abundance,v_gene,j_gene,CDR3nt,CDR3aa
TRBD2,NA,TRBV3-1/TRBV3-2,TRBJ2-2,TGTGCCAGCAGCCAGGGACTAGCGGTCACCGGGGAGCTGTTTTTT,CASSQGLAVTGELFF
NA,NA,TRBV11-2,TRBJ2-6,TGTGCCAGCAGCTTAAGTCCCATCTATGACAGCTCTGGGGCCAACGTCCTGACTTTC,CASSLSPIYDSSGANVLTF
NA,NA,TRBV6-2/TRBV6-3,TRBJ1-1,TGTGCCAGCAGCTTGGGGCAGATCACTGAAGCTTTCTTT,CASSLGQITEAFF
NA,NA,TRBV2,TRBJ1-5,TGTGCCAGCAATCCAGACAATCAGCCCCAGCATTTT,CASNPDNQPQHF
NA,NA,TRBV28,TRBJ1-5,TGTGCCAGCAGTTTATGGAGGGACGAAAATCAGCCCCAGCATTTT,CASSLWRDENQPQHF
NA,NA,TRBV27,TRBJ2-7,TGTGCCAGCAGTTTAGGCAGGGGAGATTCCTACGAGCAGTACTTC,CASSLGRGDSYEQYF
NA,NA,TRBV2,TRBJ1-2,TGTGCCAGTCAAGAGCAGCTTGGCTACACCTTC,CASQEQLGYTF
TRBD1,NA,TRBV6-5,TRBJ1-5,TGTGCCAGCAGCCGGCACAGGGGAAACAATCAGCCCCAGCATTTT,CASSRHRGNNQPQHF
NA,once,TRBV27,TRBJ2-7,TGTGCCAGCATGGGTAAGGACTCCTACGAGCAGTACTTC,CASMGKDSYEQYF
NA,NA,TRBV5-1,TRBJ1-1,TGCGCCAGCAGCTTTGCTGGGCTGGCTGAAGCTTTCTTT,CASSFAGLAEAFF
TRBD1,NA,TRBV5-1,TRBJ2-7,TGCGCCAGCAGCTCTACAGGGGTGGCTTGGGAGCAGTACTTC,CASSSTGVAWEQYF
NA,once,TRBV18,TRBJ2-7,TGTGCCAGCTCACGCGGACCAAAACTTTACGAGCAGTACTTC,CASSRGPKLYEQYF
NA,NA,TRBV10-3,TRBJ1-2,TGTGCCATCGTAGGGGCGGGAAGTGCTGGCTACACCTTC,CAIVGAGSAGYTF
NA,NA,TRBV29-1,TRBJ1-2,TGCAGCGTTGGCTGGGACTATGGCTACACCTTC,CSVGWDYGYTF
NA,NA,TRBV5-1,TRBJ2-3,TGCGCCAGCAGCTTGGCTTCGGACACAGATACGCAGTATTTT,CASSLASDTDTQYF
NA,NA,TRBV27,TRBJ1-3,TGTGCCAGCATGAGGGTTGGTTCTGGAAACACCATATATTTT,CASMRVGSGNTIYF
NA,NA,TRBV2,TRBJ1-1,TGTGCCAGCAGTGTACAGGGCGGGCAAGCTTTCTTT,CASSVQGGQAFF
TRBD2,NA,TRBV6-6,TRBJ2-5,TGTGCCAGCAGTCCCCCGGGGACTAGCCCAGAGACCCAGTACTTC,CASSPPGTSPETQYF
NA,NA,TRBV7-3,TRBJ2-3,TGTGCCAGCAGCTTATTCGGTGGCTCAGATACGCAGTATTTT,CASSLFGGSDTQYF
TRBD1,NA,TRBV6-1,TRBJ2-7,TGTGCCAGCAGTGAAATCCCAGACAGGGAAGGCCGCGAGCAGTACTTC,CASSEIPDREGREQYF
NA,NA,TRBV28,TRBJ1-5,TGTGCCAGCAGTTTAAGAGGCAGCGATCAGCCCCAGCATTTT,CASSLRGSDQPQHF
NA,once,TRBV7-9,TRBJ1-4,TGTGCCAGCAGCTTAGTAGCTTGGGGGGCTAATGAAAAACTGTTTTTT,CASSLVAWGANEKLFF
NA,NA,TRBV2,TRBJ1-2,TGTGCCAGCAGTGGCCCCGTCCGGGGCTACACCTTC,CASSGPVRGYTF
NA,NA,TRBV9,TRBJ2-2,TGTGCCAGCAGCGTAGCGAGGAGTACCGGGGAGCTGTTTTTT,CASSVARSTGELFF
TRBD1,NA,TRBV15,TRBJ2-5,TGTGCCACCAGCAGAGCGGGACAGGGAAAAGAGACCCAGTACTTC,CATSRAGQGKETQYF
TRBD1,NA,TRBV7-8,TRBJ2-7,TGTGCCAGCAGCCTACGGACAGGGCCTTACGAGCAGTACTTC,CASSLRTGPYEQYF
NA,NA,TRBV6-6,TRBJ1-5,TGTGCCAGCAGTTACGGGGAGGGATTTGGCAATCAGCCCCAGCATTTT,CASSYGEGFGNQPQHF
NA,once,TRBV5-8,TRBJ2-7,TGTGCCAGCAGCTTCTCGACCCTATCGGAGCAGTACTTC,CASSFSTLSEQYF
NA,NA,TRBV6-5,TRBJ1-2,TGTGCCAGCAGTCCGGGCATCGGCTATGGCTACACCTTC,CASSPGIGYGYTF
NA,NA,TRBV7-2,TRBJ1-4,TGTGCCAGCAGCTTAGCCGGGGGTAATGAAAAACTGTTTTTT,CASSLAGGNEKLFF
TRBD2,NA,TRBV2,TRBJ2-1,TGTGCCAGCCACACTAGCGGGAGTATCAATGAGCAGTTCTTC,CASHTSGSINEQFF